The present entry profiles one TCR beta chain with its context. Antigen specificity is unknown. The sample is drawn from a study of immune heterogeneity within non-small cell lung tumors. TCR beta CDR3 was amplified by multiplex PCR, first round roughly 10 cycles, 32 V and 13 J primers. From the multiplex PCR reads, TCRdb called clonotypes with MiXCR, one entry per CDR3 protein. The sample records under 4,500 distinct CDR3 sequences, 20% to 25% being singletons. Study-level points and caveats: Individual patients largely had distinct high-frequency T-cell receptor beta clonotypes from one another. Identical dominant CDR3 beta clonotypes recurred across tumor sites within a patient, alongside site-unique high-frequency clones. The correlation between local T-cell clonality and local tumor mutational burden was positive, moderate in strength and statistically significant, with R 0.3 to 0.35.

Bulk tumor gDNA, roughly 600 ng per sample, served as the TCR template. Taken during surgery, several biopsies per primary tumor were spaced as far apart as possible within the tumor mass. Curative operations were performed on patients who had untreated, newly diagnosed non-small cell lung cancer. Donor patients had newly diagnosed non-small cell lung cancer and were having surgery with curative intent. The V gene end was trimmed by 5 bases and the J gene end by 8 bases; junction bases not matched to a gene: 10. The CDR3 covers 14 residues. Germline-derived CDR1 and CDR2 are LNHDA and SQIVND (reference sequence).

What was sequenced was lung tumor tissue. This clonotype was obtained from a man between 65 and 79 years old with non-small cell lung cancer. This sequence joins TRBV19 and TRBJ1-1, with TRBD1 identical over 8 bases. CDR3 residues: CASSEDRGAREAFF. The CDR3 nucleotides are TGTGCCAGTAGTGAAGACAGGGGCGCAAGGGAAGCTTTCTTT. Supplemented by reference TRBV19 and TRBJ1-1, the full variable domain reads DGGITQSPKYLFRKEGQNVTLSCEQNLNHDAMYWYRQDPGQGLRLIYYSQIVNDFQKGDIAEGYSVSREKKESFPLTVTSAQKNPTAFYLCASSEDRGAREAFFGQGTRLTVV.